Each of the 3 T cell receptor beta chains below was sequenced from the same sample in a study of T-cell reconstitution after alpha-beta-depleted transplantation in children. Molecular barcoding with unique molecular identifiers was used for the TCRbeta library. Via MiXCR, TCRdb re-called the PCR reads, giving one row per CDR3 protein. There are over 100,000 distinct CDR3 sequences in the sample; about a tenth occur only once, and less than 35% lies in the top ten. Sequences were derived from PBMCs, sampled before TCRalphabeta/CD19-depleted stem cell transplant. Source of these receptors: a boy between 2 and 10 years old with acute lymphoblastic leukemia, due to receive a stem cell transplant.

The V and J genes are TRBV12-3 or TRBV12-4 and TRBJ1-1, with no clear D. The CDR3 has 15 residues. V lost 4 bases, J lost 1 base, and 13 bases lay in between. CDR3 DNA sequence: TGTGCCAGCAGTTCCTGGACGGTCTCGAACACTGAAGCTTTCTTT. It specifies CASSSWTVSNTEAFF.

This clonotype was found a few times. The chain uses TRBV4-1 and TRBJ2-3; 11 bases align to TRBD2. J lost 3 bases, V lost 4 bases, and 6 bases had no gene match. Germline V gives CDR1 MGHRA, CDR2 YSYEKL. This CDR3 has 16 amino acids. CDR3 DNA: TGCGCCAGCAGCCTAGCGGGAGGGCATGTAACAGATACGCAGTATTTT. Amino acids: CASSLAGGHVTDTQYF.

The chain recombines TRBV9 with TRBJ1-2; D call uncertain. There are 15 residues in the CDR3. The V end lost 0 bases, the J end lost 0 bases, and 9 bases lay between the germline ends. Looked up from germline, CDR1 is SGDLS and CDR2 is YYNGEE. CDR3 loop: CASSVGGSTNYGYTF. CDR3 nucleotide sequence: TGTGCCAGCAGCGTAGGAGGGTCAACTAACTATGGCTACACCTTC.